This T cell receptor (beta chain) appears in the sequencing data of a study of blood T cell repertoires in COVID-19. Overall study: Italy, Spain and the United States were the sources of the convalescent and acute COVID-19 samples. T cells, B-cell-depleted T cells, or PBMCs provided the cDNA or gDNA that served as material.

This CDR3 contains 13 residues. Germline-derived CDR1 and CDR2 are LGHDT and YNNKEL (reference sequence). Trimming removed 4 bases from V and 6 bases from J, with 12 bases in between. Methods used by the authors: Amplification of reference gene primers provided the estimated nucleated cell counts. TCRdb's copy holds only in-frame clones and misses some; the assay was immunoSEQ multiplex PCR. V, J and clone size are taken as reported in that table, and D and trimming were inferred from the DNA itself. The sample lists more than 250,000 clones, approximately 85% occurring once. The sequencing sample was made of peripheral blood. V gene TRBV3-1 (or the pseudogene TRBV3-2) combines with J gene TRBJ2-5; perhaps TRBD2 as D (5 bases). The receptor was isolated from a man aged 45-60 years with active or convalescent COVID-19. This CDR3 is CASSRAPGKTQYF. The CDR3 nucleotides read TGTGCCAGCAGCCGGGCCCCGGGGAAGACCCAGTACTTC.